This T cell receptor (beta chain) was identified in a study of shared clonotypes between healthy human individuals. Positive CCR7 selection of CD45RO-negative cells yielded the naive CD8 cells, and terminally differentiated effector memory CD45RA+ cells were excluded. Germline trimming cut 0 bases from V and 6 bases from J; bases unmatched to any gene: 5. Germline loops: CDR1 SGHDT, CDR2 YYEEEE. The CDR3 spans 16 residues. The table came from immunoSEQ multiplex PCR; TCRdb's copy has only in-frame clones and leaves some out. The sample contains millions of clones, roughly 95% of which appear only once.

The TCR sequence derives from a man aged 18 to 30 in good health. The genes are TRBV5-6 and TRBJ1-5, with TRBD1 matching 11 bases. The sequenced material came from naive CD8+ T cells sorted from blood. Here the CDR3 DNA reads TGTGCCAGCAGCTTGGGTGGGACAGGGGGGGCTCAGCCCCAGCATTTT. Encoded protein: CASSLGGTGGAQPQHF.